The 30 T cell receptor beta chains in this list originate from one sample, sequenced in a study of T-cell memory formation after mild COVID-19. From the 5' RACE reads, TCRdb called clonotypes with MiXCR, one entry per CDR3 protein. The table has under 300,000 distinct CDR3 sequences, approximately 16% seen once. Sequencing used PBMCs or a T cell subset sorted from them (not recorded which). All receptors come from a man aged 18 to 30 who had mild COVID-19 (a few samples of this study predate the infection). Cell type and time point are not known.

This clonotype occurred a few times. The chain combines TRBV9 with TRBJ1-5, with D possibly TRBD1 on 5 matching bases. CDR1 and CDR2 from the germline V gene are SGDLS and YYNGEE. This CDR3 comprises 14 residues. V was clipped by 0 bases and J by 2 bases, with 6 bases between them. CDR3 coding DNA: TGTGCCAGCAGCGTAGAAGGGGGCAATCAGCCCCAGCATTTT. This sequence encodes CASSVEGGNQPQHF.

The chain couples TRBV5-1 to TRBJ1-4, with TRBD1 matching over 7 bases. Trimming took 0 bases from V and 8 from J; bases not matched to a gene: 7. The CDR3 sequence is 15 residues long. Germline V gene sequence: CDR1 SGHRS, CDR2 YFSETQ. The CDR3 loop reads CASSLGGGSREKLFF. CDR3 in DNA: TGCGCCAGCAGCTTGGGAGGGGGCTCCCGGGAAAAACTGTTTTTT.

This clonotype occurred a few times. An end of the junction differs from the germline gene, which may be a read error. The genes are TRBV7-6 and TRBJ2-5, with 9 bases matching TRBD1. CDR3 length equals 13 residues. Germline CDR1 and CDR2: SGHVS and FNYEAQ. DNA of the CDR3: TGTGCCAGCAGCATAACCCTTCTGGGACAGGGATCCTTC. Its protein product is CASSITLLGQGSF.

This clonotype has just a few counts. The chain joins TRBV5-1 to TRBJ2-1; D ambiguous. The V and J ends lost 7 bases and 0 bases respectively, with 11 bases between them. The V gene's germline CDR1 is SGHRS and CDR2 YFSETQ. The CDR3 is 14 residues long. The CDR3 sequence: CASSQTYSYNEQFF. The DNA of the CDR3 is TGCGCCAGCTCTCAAACTTACTCCTACAATGAGCAGTTCTTC.

In nucleotides, the CDR3 is TGTGCCAGCAGTGGGGAGAACACAGATACGCAGTATTTT. Translation gives CASSGENTDTQYF. V usage is TRBV2 and J usage is TRBJ2-3, with D tentatively TRBD2 (5 bases). Deletions cut 4 bases from V and 2 bases from J, with 7 bases between. The CDR3 is 13 amino acids. CDR1 is SNHLY, CDR2 FYNNEI, per germline.

This clonotype was found a few times. The rearrangement joins TRBV18 to TRBJ2-1; no definite D call. The germline CDR1 and CDR2 sequences are KGHSH and LQKENI. The CDR3 consists of 14 residues. Trimming removed 0 bases from V and 6 bases from J, with 9 bases in between. This CDR3 reads CASSPPNPVNEQFF. The CDR3 DNA is TGTGCCAGCTCACCACCGAACCCAGTCAATGAGCAGTTCTTC. Looking up the rest from reference TRBV18 and TRBJ2-1 gives the full variable domain: NAGVMQNPRHLVRRRGQEARLRCSPMKGHSHVYWYRQLPEEGLKFMVYLQKENIIDESGMPKERFSAEFPKEGPSILRIQQVVRGDSAAYFCASSPPNPVNEQFFGPGTRLTVL.

V gene TRBV2 combines with J gene TRBJ2-1; tentatively, D is TRBD2 (6 bases). In germline, CDR1 is SNHLY, CDR2 FYNNEI. CDR3 size: 14 residues. V lost 7 bases and J lost 0, with 10 bases in between. CDR3 sequence reads: CASNGGDSYNEQFF. For the CDR3, the DNA is TGTGCCAGCAACGGCGGGGACTCCTACAATGAGCAGTTCTTC.

The sample holds many counts of this clonotype. The V call is TRBV12-3 or TRBV12-4, the J call TRBJ2-7; D may be TRBD1 (5 bases). This CDR3 is built from 12 residues. Trimming cost V 5 bases and J 6 bases, with 11 bases left between them. CDR3 DNA: TGTGCCAGCAGTGCAGGGCTCGGCGAGCAGTACGTC. Translating gives CASSAGLGEQYV.

The V and J genes are TRBV5-1 and TRBJ2-7; 8 positions agree with TRBD1. The junction had 3 bases not matched to a gene; V was cut back by 4 bases and J by 3 bases. The CDR3 spans 13 residues. CDR1 is SGHRS and CDR2 is YFSETQ in the germline V gene. CDR3 loop: CASSVDRGYEQYV. In DNA form, the CDR3 reads TGCGCCAGCAGCGTAGACAGGGGCTACGAGCAGTACGTC.

The table lists this clonotype with a few counts. The chain joins TRBV6-6 to TRBJ2-5; D uncertain. Trimming removed 6 bases at V and 5 bases at J, with 13 bases between. The length of the CDR3 is 13 residues. Looked up from germline, CDR1 is MNHNY and CDR2 is SVGAGI (reference sequence). CDR3 protein: CASSRIPRETQYF. CDR3 nucleotide sequence: TGTGCCAGCAGCCGAATTCCCCGGGAGACCCAGTACTTC.

Many counts were recorded for this clonotype. The rearrangement joins TRBV2 to TRBJ2-5, with D maybe TRBD1 (5 bases). Looked up from germline, CDR1 is SNHLY and CDR2 is FYNNEI. The CDR3 contains 13 residues. Between the trimmed V and J ends, which lost 7 bases and 4 bases, there was a span of 13 bases. In nucleotides, the CDR3 is TGTGCCAGCAAGGGGAAATGGCTAGAGACCCAGTACTTC. Its protein product is CASKGKWLETQYF.

The V and J genes are TRBV12-3 or TRBV12-4 and TRBJ2-7, with TRBD2 identical over 8 bases. This CDR3 is 16 amino acids long. Germline trimming cut 8 bases from V and 1 base from J; bases unmatched to any gene: 13. The CDR3 nucleotides are TGTGCCAGCTCCCGGGGGGGCGGTCCGGGGTCCTACGAGCAGTACGTC. Translation: CASSRGGGPGSYEQYV.

The V call is TRBV4-3, the J call TRBJ1-2; D remains ambiguous. The V and J ends lost 1 base and 2 bases respectively, with 14 bases between them. Per germline, CDR1 LGHNA and CDR2 YSLEER. This CDR3 contains 16 residues. The CDR3 DNA reads TGCGCCAGCAGCCAAGCCTGGGCCAGTTTGAACTATGGCTACACCTTC. Residues: CASSQAWASLNYGYTF.

This clonotype was counted only a few times. The gene calls are TRBV20-1 and TRBJ2-1; 10 bases agree with TRBD2. After removal of 8 bases from V and 4 bases from J, the junction contained 11 bases not matched to a gene. CDR3 length: 15 residues. Germline V CDR1 and CDR2: DFQATT, SNEGSKA (reference sequence). CDR3 nucleotide sequence: TGCAGTCCCCGAAGGGGGACTAGCGCTTACAATGAGCAGTTCTTC. This translates into CSPRRGTSAYNEQFF.

The genes are TRBV2 and TRBJ2-1; TRBD2 matches 13 bases. Germline V lookup: CDR1 SNHLY, CDR2 FYNNEI. After removal of 5 bases from V and 7 bases from J, the junction contained 5 bases not matched to a gene. The CDR3 loop spans 15 amino acids. The CDR3 DNA follows: TGTGCCAGCAGTAGGACTAGCGGGGGTCAAAATGAGCAGTTCTTC. It encodes CASSRTSGGQNEQFF.

In this sample, this clonotype turned up many times. The chain couples TRBV20-1 to TRBJ2-7; the D gene is possibly TRBD1 (6 bases). The CDR3 runs to 15 residues. Deletions cut 1 base from V and 0 bases from J, with 13 bases between. Germline V gene lookup returns CDR1 DFQATT and CDR2 SNEGSKA (reference sequence). CDR3 DNA sequence: TGCAGTGCTAGAGGAACAGGGCACAGCTCCTACGAGCAGTACTTC. Its translation is CSARGTGHSSYEQYF.

The V call is TRBV6-2 or TRBV6-3, the J call TRBJ2-2, with D perhaps matching TRBD1 or TRBD2 (5 bases each). The CDR3 spans 16 residues. From germline, CDR1 is MNHEY and CDR2 SVGEGT. The V end was cut by 5 bases, the J end by 5 bases, with 18 bases between. This CDR3 is CASSRRTGWGTGELFF. DNA for the CDR3: TGTGCCAGCAGTCGACGGACTGGTTGGGGGACCGGGGAGCTGTTTTTT.

This clonotype turned up a few times. The rearrangement joins TRBV4-1 to TRBJ2-1; possibly TRBD2 for D (6 bases). The CDR3 length is 15 residues. Germline loops: CDR1 MGHRA, CDR2 YSYEKL. Deletions cut 3 bases from V and 3 bases from J, with 12 bases between. DNA for the CDR3: TGCGCCAGCAGCCAGGAGGGATTCCTCTACAATGAGCAGTTCTTC. Translated, it gives CASSQEGFLYNEQFF.

The rearrangement joins TRBV10-3 to TRBJ1-2, with 7 bases lining up with TRBD1. The V segment lost 3 bases and the J segment 3 bases; nucleotides outside the gene matches: 7. Germline V gene sequence: CDR1 ENHRY, CDR2 SYGVKD. The CDR3 sequence is 15 residues long. Here the CDR3 DNA reads TGTGCCATCAGTGAAAGCCGGACAGGATACTATGGCTACACCTTC. It is translated as CAISESRTGYYGYTF.

This clonotype was counted between two and nine times. V usage is TRBV20-1 and J usage is TRBJ1-5; D is unresolved. Germline V gene sequence: CDR1 DFQATT, CDR2 SNEGSKA (reference sequence). The CDR3 is made up of 13 amino acids. V was pared by 6 bases and J by 8 bases, with 17 bases between. The CDR3 protein is CSATSDGGKPQHF. CDR3 bases: TGCAGTGCGACCTCGGACGGTGGGAAGCCCCAGCATTTT.

V usage is TRBV7-3 and J usage is TRBJ2-2, with 11 bases identical to TRBD2. The CDR3 has 17 residues. Germline V gene sequence: CDR1 SGHTA, CDR2 FQGTGA. With V trimmed by 4 bases and J by 8 bases, 12 bases remained unmatched. The CDR3 loop reads CASSSPVAGGPAGELFF. CDR3 nucleotide sequence: TGTGCCAGCAGCTCCCCTGTAGCGGGGGGGCCGGCGGGGGAGCTGTTTTTT.

About this clonotype itself: This sequence may be a read error, since a much larger clone differs from it by one base. The chain couples TRBV2 to TRBJ2-7; no clear D. This CDR3 spans 14 amino acids. Trimming removed 3 bases at V and 8 bases at J, with 17 bases between. Per the germline V gene, CDR1 is SNHLY and CDR2 is FYNNEI. This chain's CDR3 is CASSDVWAGLKQYF. The CDR3 region has the DNA TGTGCCAGCAGTGATGTGTGGGCCGGCTTGAAGCAGTACTTC. Full variable domain (missing parts from reference TRBV2 and TRBJ2-7): EPEVTQTPSHQVTQMGQEVILRCVPISNHLYFYWYRQILGQKVEFLVSFYNNEISEKSEIFDDQFSVERPDGSNFTLKIRSTKLEDSAMYFCASSDVWAGLKQYFGPGTRLTVT.

Only a few counts were recorded for this clonotype. One end of the junction is discordant with germline, which a read error may explain. This chain uses TRBV11-3 with TRBJ1-1; D remains unclear. Germline V gene lookup returns CDR1 SGHNT and CDR2 YENEEA. The CDR3 is 13 residues long. In DNA form, the CDR3 reads TGTGCCAGCAGCACCCACAAGAACACTGAAGCTTTATTT. It is translated as CASSTHKNTEALF.

The chain employs TRBV7-2 and TRBJ2-7; 8 bases are shared with TRBD1. The trim removed 3 bases at V and 2 bases at J, leaving 6 bases unmatched. Germline V gene data show CDR1 as SGHTA and CDR2 as FQGNSA. The CDR3 is made up of 15 amino acids. The CDR3, as DNA: TGTGCCAGCAGCTTTCGAGGACAGGGACCCTACGAGCAGTACTTC. Amino acids: CASSFRGQGPYEQYF.

This sequence joins TRBV7-2 and TRBJ1-2; 8 positions agree with TRBD1. The germline V gene has CDR1 SGHTA and CDR2 FQGNSA. The CDR3 extends over 11 amino acids. In nucleotides, the CDR3 is TGTGGGACAGGGAGTACCTATGGCTACACCTTC. As protein: CGTGSTYGYTF.

This clonotype was counted a few times. The rearrangement uses TRBV12-3 or TRBV12-4 and TRBJ1-5, with D possibly being TRBD1 (5 bases). With 6 bases removed from V and 11 bases from J, the gap between germline ends came to 11 bases. CDR3 length: 11 residues. CDR3 nucleotide sequence: TGTGCCAGCAGCTCCGGAGGGGCCCAGCATTTT. It yields the protein CASSSGGAQHF.

The J gene is TRBJ2-3, the V gene TRBV14; the D gene could be TRBD1 or TRBD2 (5 bases each). Germline CDR1 is SGHDN and CDR2 is FVKESK. The CDR3 loop spans 13 amino acids. V lost 8 bases and J 2 bases, leaving 11 bases between the germline ends. The CDR3 region is CASRGAYTDTQYF. DNA of the CDR3: TGTGCCAGCCGGGGCGCCTACACAGATACGCAGTATTTT.

V is TRBV6-5 and J is TRBJ1-5; TRBD1 might be the D (5 bases). Deletions cut 6 bases from V and 9 bases from J, with 21 bases between. The germline gives CDR1 MNHEY, CDR2 SVGAGI. The CDR3 runs 15 residues. The CDR3: CASSEGQGRRGPQHF. The CDR3 DNA is TGTGCCAGCAGCGAAGGGCAGGGCCGACGGGGGCCCCAGCATTTT.

This sequence joins TRBV14 and TRBJ1-6; no clear D gene. The CDR3 has 15 amino acids. V was trimmed by 0 bases and J by 2 bases, leaving 5 bases between them. The germline gives CDR1 SGHDN, CDR2 FVKESK. CDR3 loop: CASSQEWPYNSPLHF. The DNA of the CDR3 is TGTGCCAGCAGCCAAGAGTGGCCCTATAATTCACCCCTCCACTTT.

This clonotype was counted a few times. V is TRBV7-9 and J is TRBJ2-7, with 9 bases lining up with TRBD1. This CDR3 is 12 amino acids long. V lost 11 bases, J lost 4 bases, and 6 bases stayed unmatched. Germline V lookup: CDR1 SEHNR, CDR2 FQNEAQ (reference sequence). The CDR3 loop is CASGQGTYEQYV. Here the CDR3 DNA reads TGTGCCTCCGGACAGGGGACTTACGAGCAGTACGTC.